A single sample gave rise to the 30 T cell receptor beta chains below, sequenced in a study of blood T cell repertoires in COVID-19. Clones were sequenced by immunoSEQ multiplex PCR, and TCRdb holds only the in-frame ones, with some missing. The sample lists around 68,000 clones; roughly 84% were seen once. Input material: peripheral blood. These receptors were taken from a woman aged 50 to 60 with acute or convalescent COVID-19.

CDR3 sequence (DNA): TGTGCCAGCAGCTCGTGGACTAGCGGGGGAAAGGGGGGCACAGATACGCAGTATTTT. It yields the protein CASSSWTSGGKGGTDTQYF. The V and J genes are TRBV7-9 and TRBJ2-3; 13 bases are shared with TRBD2. In germline, CDR1 is SEHNR, CDR2 FQNEAQ (reference sequence). The junction had 11 bases not matched to a gene; V was cut back by 4 bases and J by 1 base. This CDR3 is 19 amino acids long. Using reference TRBV7-9 and TRBJ2-3 for the parts outside the CDR3, the full variable domain is DTGVSQNPRHKITKRGQNVTFRCDPISEHNRLYWYRQTLGQGPEFLTYFQNEAQLEKSRLLSDRFSAERPKGSFSTLEIQRTEQGDSAMYLCASSSWTSGGKGGTDTQYFGPGTRLTVL.

The chain has TRBV4-1 and TRBJ2-5; 8 nucleotides line up with TRBD2. Trimming at V came to 4 bases and at J to 5 bases, leaving 3 bases not matched to a gene. Germline V gene sequence: CDR1 MGHRA, CDR2 YSYEKL. There are 13 residues in the CDR3. In DNA form, the CDR3 reads TGCGCCAGCAGCCGGGGACTAGAGGAGACCCAGTACTTC. Residues: CASSRGLEETQYF.

This clone was detected a few times. The chain is built from TRBV20-1 and TRBJ1-1, with 7 bases fitting TRBD1. Unmatched junction bases numbered 6, after V lost 6 bases and J lost 8 bases. Per germline, CDR1 DFQATT and CDR2 SNEGSKA (reference sequence). The CDR3 has 11 amino acids. The CDR3 is CSASGTEEAFF. CDR3 sequence (DNA): TGCAGTGCCTCCGGGACAGAAGAAGCTTTCTTT.

The chain employs TRBV5-1 and TRBJ2-3; maybe TRBD2 (5 bases). Germline CDR1 SGHRS, CDR2 YFSETQ. The CDR3 is made up of 14 amino acids. Trimming took off 0 bases at V and 2 bases at J, with 7 bases between the two ends. CDR3 DNA sequence: TGCGCCAGCAGCTTGGGCGGGTTCACAGATACGCAGTATTTT. Translation: CASSLGGFTDTQYF.

This chain joins TRBV7-8 and TRBJ1-3; D unresolved. V was trimmed by 2 bases and J by 3 bases, leaving 11 bases between them. CDR1 and CDR2 from the germline V gene are SGHVS and FQNEAQ. CDR3 length: 15 amino acids. The CDR3 DNA follows: TGTGCCAGCAGCTTAAGTGCGGGCCTTGGAAACACCATATATTTT. Protein sequence: CASSLSAGLGNTIYF.

The gene calls are TRBV27 and TRBJ2-2, with 8 bases identical to TRBD1. The V gene end was trimmed by 2 bases and the J gene end by 1 base; junction bases not matched to a gene: 0. CDR3 length: 15 residues. Per the germline V gene, CDR1 is MNHEY and CDR2 is SMNVEV (reference sequence). The chain's CDR3 is CASSLDRGNTGELFF. In nucleotides, the CDR3 is TGTGCCAGCAGTTTAGACAGGGGGAACACCGGGGAGCTGTTTTTT.

The chain combines TRBV5-1 with TRBJ2-7; 7 nucleotides line up with TRBD1. Germline V lookup: CDR1 SGHRS, CDR2 YFSETQ. V was pared by 4 bases and J by 5 bases, with 3 bases of the junction left unmatched. The CDR3 is made up of 12 amino acids. The CDR3 nucleotides are TGCGCCAGCAGCCCAGGGGGAGACGAGCAGTACTTC. This translates into CASSPGGDEQYF.

The rearrangement links TRBV5-1 to TRBJ1-6; 7 nucleotides agree with TRBD1. CDR1 SGHRS and CDR2 YFSETQ come from the germline V gene. CDR3 length equals 18 residues. V lost 2 bases and J lost 6; bases outside the gene matches: 14. CDR3 nucleotide sequence: TGCGCCAGCAGCTTATCCCCCCCGCAGGGGGACCGTAATTCACCCCTCCACTTT. Its translation is CASSLSPPQGDRNSPLHF.

With regard to this clone: Other nucleotide sequences from this sample produce the same CDR3. The chain combines TRBV18 with TRBJ1-1; D is ambiguous. Germline assignment: CDR1 KGHSH and CDR2 LQKENI. This CDR3 region has 13 residues. Trimming took off 2 bases at V and 3 bases at J, with 7 bases between the two ends. The CDR3 bases are TGTGCCAGCTCACCAAACCGGGACACTGAAGCTTTCTTT. This codes for CASSPNRDTEAFF.

The V gene is TRBV12-3 or TRBV12-4, the J gene TRBJ2-1; tentatively, D is TRBD2 (5 bases). V lost 8 bases to trimming and J lost 6 bases, with 8 bases between them. The CDR3 extends over 11 amino acids. The CDR3 nucleotides are TGTGCCAGCGCGGGCTCCAATGAGCAGTTCTTC. The encoded protein is CASAGSNEQFF.

The V gene is TRBV21-1, the J gene TRBJ2-6; the table gives TRBD2 as D, unverified against the DNA. TRBV21-1 is labeled a pseudogene. The CDR3 loop spans 16 amino acids. The CDR3 sequence: CATPPERGTGANVLTF. The DNA of the CDR3 is TGTGCCACCCCACCGGAACGAGGCACTGGGGCCAACGTCCTGACTTTC.

V and J are TRBV5-1 and TRBJ2-2; D remains ambiguous. CDR3 length equals 11 residues. Germline values: CDR1 SGHRS, CDR2 YFSETQ. The V end lost 5 bases, the J end lost 8 bases, and 7 bases lay between the germline ends. CDR3 bases: TGCGCCAGCAGGTTCGAGGGGGAGCTGTTTTTT. The encoded protein is CASRFEGELFF.

The genes are TRBV19 and TRBJ2-6; tentatively, D is TRBD2 (5 bases). The CDR3 totals 15 residues. Trimming left V 4 bases short and J 0 bases short, with 7 bases between. Germline V gene data show CDR1 as LNHDA and CDR2 as SQIVND (reference sequence). The CDR3 region is CASSKRSSGANVLTF. CDR3 nucleotides: TGTGCCAGTAGTAAGCGGAGCTCTGGGGCCAACGTCCTGACTTTC. The full variable domain, rest sourced from reference TRBV19 and TRBJ2-6, is DGGITQSPKYLFRKEGQNVTLSCEQNLNHDAMYWYRQDPGQGLRLIYYSQIVNDFQKGDIAEGYSVSREKKESFPLTVTSAQKNPTAFYLCASSKRSSGANVLTFGAGSRLTVL.

The V gene is TRBV2, the J gene TRBJ2-1; D call uncertain. V was shortened by 3 bases and J by 0 bases, with 3 bases between the two germline ends. The CDR3 totals 13 residues. The germline V gene has CDR1 SNHLY and CDR2 FYNNEI. CDR3 DNA sequence: TGTGCCAGCAGTGACGGCTCCTACAATGAGCAGTTCTTC. Its protein product is CASSDGSYNEQFF.

By share, this clone ranks as large. This chain joins TRBV4-1 and TRBJ2-3, with a tentative D call TRBD2 (6 bases). This CDR3 contains 18 residues. Germline CDR1 and CDR2: MGHRA and YSYEKL. The ends were cut back, 0 bases at V and 6 bases at J, with 22 bases in the middle. DNA of the CDR3: TGCGCCAGCAGCCAAGAGGGGGAGGCCTCCTACGCTTGGGATACGCAGTATTTT. This sequence encodes CASSQEGEASYAWDTQYF.

The rearrangement joins TRBV19 to TRBJ2-7; perhaps TRBD1 as D (5 bases). V shed 3 bases and J shed 0 bases, with 6 bases lying between them. The length of the CDR3 is 13 residues. The V gene's germline CDR1 is LNHDA and CDR2 SQIVND (reference sequence). CDR3 amino acids: CASSIQGSYEQYF. As DNA, the CDR3 is TGTGCCAGTAGTATTCAGGGCTCCTACGAGCAGTACTTC.

The chain has TRBV4-1 and TRBJ2-5; 11 bases fit TRBD2. This CDR3 is built from 18 residues. Germline loops: CDR1 MGHRA, CDR2 YSYEKL. V lost 6 bases, J lost 2 bases, and 14 bases stayed unmatched. CDR3 sequence reads: CASSPTPRLAGIQETQYF. In nucleotides, the CDR3 is TGCGCCAGCAGTCCCACTCCTAGACTAGCGGGGATTCAAGAGACCCAGTACTTC.

This clone came up a few times. The chain is built from TRBV5-1 and TRBJ2-5, with D tentatively TRBD2 (6 bases). Between the trimmed V and J ends, which lost 2 bases and 3 bases, there was a span of 8 bases. Germline V gives CDR1 SGHRS, CDR2 YFSETQ. The CDR3 consists of 13 residues. The DNA for the CDR3 is TGCGCCAGCAGCTTCTCGGGGGAAGAGACCCAGTACTTC. Its translation: CASSFSGEETQYF.

J is TRBJ1-2 and V is TRBV7-9; D is unclear. Germline CDR1 is SEHNR and CDR2 is FQNEAQ (reference sequence). Trimming shortened V by 5 bases and J by 3 bases, and 19 bases separated the two germline ends. This CDR3 has 16 residues. CDR3 protein: CASSNREWDSDYGYTF. The CDR3, as DNA: TGTGCCAGCAGCAATAGGGAGTGGGATTCGGACTATGGCTACACCTTC.

CDR3 bases: TGCGCCAGCAGCTTGGGGACAGGGGGCTATCAGACCCAGTACTTC. This translates into CASSLGTGGYQTQYF. The chain recombines TRBV5-1 with TRBJ2-5, with 11 positions matching TRBD1. Trimming removed 0 bases from V and 6 bases from J; junction bases left unmatched: 4. The CDR3 loop spans 15 amino acids. The germline gives CDR1 SGHRS, CDR2 YFSETQ.

This chain joins TRBV7-8 and TRBJ1-2; 10 bases line up with TRBD1. The V segment lost 5 bases and the J segment 8 bases; nucleotides outside the gene matches: 2. CDR1 and CDR2 (germline): SGHVS, FQNEAQ. CDR3 length equals 12 residues. The CDR3 sequence is CASSLTGGGYTF. CDR3 DNA: TGTGCCAGCAGCCTGACAGGGGGCGGCTACACCTTC.

V usage is TRBV3-1 (or the pseudogene TRBV3-2) and J usage is TRBJ2-7; D is possibly TRBD1 (6 bases). Germline CDR1 reads LGHDT; CDR2 reads YNNKEL (reference sequence). This CDR3 contains 13 residues. Between the trimmed V and J ends, which lost 4 bases and 6 bases, there was a span of 13 bases. The DNA for the CDR3 is TGTGCCAGCAGCCTTTCCATGACAGGCGAGCAGTACTTC. Translation gives CASSLSMTGEQYF.

The J gene is TRBJ2-2, the V gene TRBV30; 13 bases are shared with TRBD2. This CDR3 region has 16 residues. CDR1 and CDR2 (germline): GTSNPN, SVGIG (reference sequence). With 5 bases clipped from V and 5 bases from J, the junction kept 8 bases outside the gene matches. DNA of the CDR3: TGTGCCTGGGGAGGACTAGCGGGGGCTCAGACCGGGGAGCTGTTTTTT. As protein: CAWGGLAGAQTGELFF.

The chain is built from TRBV7-9 and TRBJ1-2; 7 bases are a match to TRBD1. J gave up 13 bases and V 6 bases, and 8 bases lay outside the gene matches. CDR3 length: 11 amino acids. The germline gives CDR1 SEHNR, CDR2 FQNEAQ (reference sequence). The CDR3 DNA reads as TGTGCCAGCAGTTTCGGACAGGTCTCCACCTTC. It is translated as CASSFGQVSTF.

The chain carries TRBV7-9 and TRBJ2-1, with D possibly being TRBD1 (6 bases). The CDR3 is 15 residues long. Per germline, CDR1 SEHNR and CDR2 FQNEAQ (reference sequence). V lost 2 bases and J 2 bases, leaving 10 bases between the germline ends. This CDR3 is CASSLTGQAYNEQFF. CDR3 nucleotide sequence: TGTGCCAGCAGCTTAACAGGGCAGGCCTACAATGAGCAGTTCTTC.

This chain joins TRBV19 and TRBJ1-1; perhaps TRBD1 as D (6 bases). Germline CDR1 reads LNHDA; CDR2 reads SQIVND (reference sequence). This CDR3 comprises 14 residues. V was pared by 6 bases and J by 3 bases, with 14 bases between. The CDR3 DNA follows: TGTGCCAGTAGCCCGGACAGATTTTACACTGAAGCTTTCTTT. Amino acid sequence: CASSPDRFYTEAFF.

This chain links TRBV7-2 with TRBJ2-3, with 10 bases that match TRBD2. Germline lookup yields CDR1 SGHTA and CDR2 FQGNSA. CDR3 size: 14 residues. Trimming removed 5 bases from V and 4 bases from J; junction bases left unmatched: 3. CDR3 residues: CASSRTSGSDTQYF. CDR3 nucleotide sequence: TGTGCCAGCAGCCGGACTAGCGGTTCAGATACGCAGTATTTT.

This clone appeared a few times. The genes are TRBV3-1 (or the pseudogene TRBV3-2) and TRBJ1-4, with 8 bases that match TRBD1. The V gene end was trimmed by 4 bases and the J gene end by 14 bases; junction bases not matched to a gene: 15. Germline lookup yields CDR1 LGHDT and CDR2 YNNKEL (reference sequence). The CDR3 consists of 15 residues. CDR3 sequence: CASSPGQALLSGLFF. The CDR3 DNA reads TGTGCCAGCAGCCCGGGACAGGCCCTTCTGAGCGGGCTGTTTTTT.

This chain uses TRBV6-2 or TRBV6-3 with TRBJ2-4; weak D call: TRBD1 (5 bases). The germline V gene encodes CDR1 MNHEY and CDR2 SVGEGT. The CDR3 loop spans 14 amino acids. Trimming removed 4 bases from V and 2 bases from J, with 9 bases in between. CDR3 sequence reads: CASSSGYSKNIQYF. In DNA, the CDR3 is TGTGCCAGCAGTTCAGGGTATTCCAAAAACATTCAGTACTTC.

The gene calls are TRBV12-3 or TRBV12-4 and TRBJ2-2, with a tentative D call TRBD1 (5 bases). The CDR3 runs to 13 residues. V lost 3 bases and J 4 bases, leaving 6 bases between the germline ends. The CDR3 sequence: CASSFGATGELFF. In DNA form, the CDR3 reads TGTGCCAGCAGTTTTGGGGCCACCGGGGAGCTGTTTTTT.